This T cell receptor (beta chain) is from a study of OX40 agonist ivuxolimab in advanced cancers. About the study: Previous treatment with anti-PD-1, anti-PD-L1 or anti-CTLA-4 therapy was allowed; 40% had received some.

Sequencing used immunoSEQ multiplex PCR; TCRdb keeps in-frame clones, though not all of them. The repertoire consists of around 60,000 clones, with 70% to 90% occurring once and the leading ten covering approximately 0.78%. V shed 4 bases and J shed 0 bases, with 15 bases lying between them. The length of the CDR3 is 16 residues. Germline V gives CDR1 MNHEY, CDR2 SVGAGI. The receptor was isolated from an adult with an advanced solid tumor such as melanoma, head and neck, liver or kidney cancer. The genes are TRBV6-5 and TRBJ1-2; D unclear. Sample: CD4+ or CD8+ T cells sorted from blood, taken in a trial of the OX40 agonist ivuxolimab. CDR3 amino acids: CASSSKSATANYGYTF. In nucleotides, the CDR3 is TGTGCCAGCAGTTCAAAGTCGGCCACTGCTAACTATGGCTACACCTTC.